The subject of this entry is one T cell receptor beta chain. This entry comes from a study of blood T cell repertoires in COVID-19. About the research overall: The study drew acute and convalescent COVID-19 samples from the United States, Italy and Spain.

The CDR3 covers 14 residues. Germline loops: CDR1 SGHNT, CDR2 YYREEE (reference sequence). The V and J ends lost 4 bases and 3 bases respectively, with 14 bases between them. Per the original data handling: Reference gene primers were amplified, and this amplification served to estimate nucleated cell counts. Sequenced by immunoSEQ multiplex PCR; TCRdb stores in-frame clones only, minus some. V and J calls and clone size follow that table, whereas D and trimming were derived from the DNA. There are under 250,000 clones in the sample; roughly 82% occur only once, and less than 15% lies in the top ten.

This receptor was obtained from a human donor in a cohort sampled during active COVID-19. What was sequenced was peripheral blood. The chain recombines TRBV5-4 with TRBJ2-7; maybe TRBD2 (5 bases). As DNA, the CDR3 is TGTGCCAGCAGCCCCTCCAACGGGGTCTACGAGCAGTACTTC. This translates into CASSPSNGVYEQYF.